The TCR beta chain under discussion was sequenced for a study of control samples from healthy donors and cancer patients. Some clones are missing from TCRdb's copy, which holds only in-frame ones; the method was immunoSEQ multiplex PCR. This sample has 100,000 or so clones, with 91% found just once. The sample comprised blood. The clonotype comes from a woman in her twenties or thirties in good health.

The CDR3 spells CASSPILGGRGNQPQHF. DNA for the CDR3: TGTGCCAGCAGTCCCATCTTGGGGGGAAGGGGCAATCAGCCCCAGCATTTT. J is TRBJ1-5 and V is TRBV28; TRBD1 is a possible D gene (5 bases). The CDR3 contains 17 residues. The germline V gene has CDR1 MDHEN and CDR2 SYDVKM. V was shortened by 5 bases and J by 2 bases, with 19 bases between the two germline ends.